This TCR beta chain came from a study of shared clonotypes between healthy human individuals. Findings of the study overall: Having only a few donors restricted how much genetic and exposure-history diversity was captured.

Germline-derived CDR1 and CDR2 are ENHRY and SYGVKD. V was clipped by 4 bases and J by 1 base, with 5 bases between them. The CDR3 runs 14 residues. On this clone itself: The antigen is undetermined.

Study processing details: ImmunoSEQ gave junction-only sequences without quality scores, so filtering differed. Produced via immunoSEQ multiplex PCR; TCRdb's table is partial and in-frame only. The V and J calls and the clone size are those of that table, but D and trimming were determined from the DNA. Altogether about half a million clones are present, about 85% being singletons, with the ten largest covering around 14%. The receptor was isolated from a woman in her forties in good health. Some clones in this sample may be carry-over from other donors' samples. The sample comprised PBMCs. The chain carries TRBV10-3 and TRBJ2-6; D possibly uses TRBD1 or TRBD2 (5 bases each). The chain's CDR3 is CAISGGSGANVLTF. The CDR3 coding sequence is TGTGCCATCAGTGGGGGGTCTGGGGCCAACGTCCTGACTTTC.